This T cell receptor (beta chain) was retrieved from a study of PD-L1 blockade in urothelial cancer. The time point denotes: peripheral blood 6 weeks after treatment start. Sequenced by immunoSEQ multiplex PCR; TCRdb stores in-frame clones only, minus some. The table includes approximately 38,000 clones, roughly 90% detected once. The sequencing used PBMCs, collected around atezolizumab (anti-PD-L1) treatment. This sequence was found in a man aged 60 to 75 with urothelial cancer.

CDR3 bases: TGTGCCAGTACCGTCGGGGGTACAGCTCGCTCTGGAAACACCATATATTTT. Its protein is CASTVGGTARSGNTIYF. The chain is built from TRBV19 and TRBJ1-3; maybe TRBD1 (5 bases). Germline CDR1 reads LNHDA; CDR2 reads SQIVND (reference sequence). The CDR3 consists of 17 residues. V shed 7 bases and J shed 0 bases, with 19 bases lying between them.